Described below is a single T cell receptor beta chain sequence and its context. This specimen comes from a study of Ad26.COV2.S vaccination and SARS-CoV-2 variants. Generated by immunoSEQ multiplex PCR, the TCRdb table keeps only in-frame clones and is missing some. The data contain around 500,000 clones, roughly 87% of them singletons. Treatment: roughly 20 received Ad26.COV2.S at low or high dose, single or two shots; about 5 received placebo; per-sample allocation not given. The study sampled participants on day 63 after the first vaccine or placebo injection. The V and J ends lost 10 bases and 1 base respectively, with 12 bases between them. Germline-derived CDR1 and CDR2 are MNHNY and SVGAGI (reference sequence). This CDR3 contains 13 residues.

This sequence was found in a person between 18 and 65 years old who received the Ad26.COV2.S COVID-19 vaccine or a placebo. Source: peripheral blood, taken in a trial of Ad26.COV2.S vaccine versus placebo. V is TRBV6-6 and J is TRBJ2-3; no clear D. CDR3 amino acids: CATLGQRTDTQYF. The CDR3 DNA follows: TGTGCCACCCTCGGCCAGCGCACAGATACGCAGTATTTT.